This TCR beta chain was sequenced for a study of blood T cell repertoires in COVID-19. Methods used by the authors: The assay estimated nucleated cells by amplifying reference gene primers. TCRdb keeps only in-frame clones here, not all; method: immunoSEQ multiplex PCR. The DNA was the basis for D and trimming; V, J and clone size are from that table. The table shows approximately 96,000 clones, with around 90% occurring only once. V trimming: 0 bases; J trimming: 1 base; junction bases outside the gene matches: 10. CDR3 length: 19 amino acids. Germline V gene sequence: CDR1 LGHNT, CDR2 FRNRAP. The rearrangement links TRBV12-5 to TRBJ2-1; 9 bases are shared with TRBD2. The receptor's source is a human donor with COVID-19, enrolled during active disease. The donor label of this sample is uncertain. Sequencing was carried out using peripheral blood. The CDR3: CASGLVPFSSGTSYNEQFF. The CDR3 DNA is TGTGCTAGTGGTTTGGTACCGTTTTCTAGCGGGACATCCTACAATGAGCAGTTCTTC.